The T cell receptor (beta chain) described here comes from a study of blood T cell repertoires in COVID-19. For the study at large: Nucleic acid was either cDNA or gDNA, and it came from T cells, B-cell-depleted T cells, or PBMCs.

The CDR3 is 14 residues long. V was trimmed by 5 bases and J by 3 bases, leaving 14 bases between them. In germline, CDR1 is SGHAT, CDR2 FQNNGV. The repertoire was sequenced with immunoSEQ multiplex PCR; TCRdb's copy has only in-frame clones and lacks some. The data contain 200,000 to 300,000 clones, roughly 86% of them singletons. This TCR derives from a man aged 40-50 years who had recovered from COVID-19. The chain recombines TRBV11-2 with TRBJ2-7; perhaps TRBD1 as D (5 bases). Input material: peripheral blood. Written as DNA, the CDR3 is TGTGCCAGCAGCAGGGGAATTAGGAGCTACGAGCAGTACTTC. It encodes CASSRGIRSYEQYF.